Sequencing of this TCR beta chain was carried out in a study of cytomegalovirus exposure and HLA in healthy donors. Study-wide findings and caveats: Several V segments, TRBV6-2 and TRBV6-3 among them, could not be told apart and were dropped. Some TCR beta chains (164 of them) were listed as cytomegalovirus-associated.

The V end was cut by 2 bases, the J end by 5 bases, with 11 bases between. From germline, CDR1 is SGHTS and CDR2 YDEGEE. CDR3 size: 13 residues. On this clone itself: The antigen is undetermined.

Vbeta (60) and Jbeta (13) primers were used in the PCR. Libraries were prepared by immunoSEQ multiplex PCR; TCRdb keeps only in-frame clonotypes and omits some of them. The sample contains approximately 150,000 clones, around four fifths of which appear only once. The sequenced sample was PBMCs. This chain connects TRBV5-8 to TRBJ2-7; maybe TRBD1 (5 bases). The TCR comes from a woman aged 45-65 years in good health and CMV-seronegative. In DNA, the CDR3 is TGTGCCAGCAGCTTACAAGGGGCCCACGAGCAGTACTTC. This encodes CASSLQGAHEQYF.